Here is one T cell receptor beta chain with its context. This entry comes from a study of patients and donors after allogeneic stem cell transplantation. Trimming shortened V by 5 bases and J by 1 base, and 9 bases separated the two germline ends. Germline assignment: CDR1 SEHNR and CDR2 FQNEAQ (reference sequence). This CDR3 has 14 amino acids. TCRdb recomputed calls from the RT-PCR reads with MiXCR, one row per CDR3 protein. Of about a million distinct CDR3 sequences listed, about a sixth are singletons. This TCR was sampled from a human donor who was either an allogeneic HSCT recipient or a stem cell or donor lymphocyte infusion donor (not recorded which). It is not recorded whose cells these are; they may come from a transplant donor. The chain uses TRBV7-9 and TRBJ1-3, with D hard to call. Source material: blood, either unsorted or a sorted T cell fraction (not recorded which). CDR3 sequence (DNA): TGTGCCAGCAGCCCCAGGTTGTCTGGAAACACCATATATTTT. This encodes CASSPRLSGNTIYF.